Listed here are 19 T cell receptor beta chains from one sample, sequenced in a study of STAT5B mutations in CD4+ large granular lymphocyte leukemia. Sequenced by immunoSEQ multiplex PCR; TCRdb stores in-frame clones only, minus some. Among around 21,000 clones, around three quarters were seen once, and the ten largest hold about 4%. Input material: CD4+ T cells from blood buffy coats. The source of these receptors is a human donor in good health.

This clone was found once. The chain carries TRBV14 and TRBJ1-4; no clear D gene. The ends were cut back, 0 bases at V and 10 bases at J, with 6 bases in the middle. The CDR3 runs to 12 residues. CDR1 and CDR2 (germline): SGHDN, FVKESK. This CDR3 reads CASSQEGRKLFF. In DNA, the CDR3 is TGTGCCAGCAGCCAAGAGGGGAGAAAACTGTTTTTT.

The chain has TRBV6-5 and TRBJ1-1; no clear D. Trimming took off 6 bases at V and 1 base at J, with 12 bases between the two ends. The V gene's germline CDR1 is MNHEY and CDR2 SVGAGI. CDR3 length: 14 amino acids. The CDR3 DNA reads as TGTGCCAGCAGCACCGGGTTCTCGAACACTGAAGCTTTCTTT. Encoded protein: CASSTGFSNTEAFF.

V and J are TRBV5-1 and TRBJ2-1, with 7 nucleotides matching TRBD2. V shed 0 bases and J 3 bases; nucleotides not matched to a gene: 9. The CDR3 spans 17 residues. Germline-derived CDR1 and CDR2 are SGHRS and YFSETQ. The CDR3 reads CASSLVTSTDLYNEQFF. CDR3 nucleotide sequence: TGCGCCAGCAGCTTGGTGACTAGCACCGACCTCTACAATGAGCAGTTCTTC.

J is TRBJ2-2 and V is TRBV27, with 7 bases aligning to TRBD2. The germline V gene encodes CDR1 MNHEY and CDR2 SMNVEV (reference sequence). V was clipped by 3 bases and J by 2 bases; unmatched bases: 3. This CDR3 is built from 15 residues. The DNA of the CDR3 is TGTGCCAGCAGTTTCTCGGGGGGAAACACCGGGGAGCTGTTTTTT. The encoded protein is CASSFSGGNTGELFF.

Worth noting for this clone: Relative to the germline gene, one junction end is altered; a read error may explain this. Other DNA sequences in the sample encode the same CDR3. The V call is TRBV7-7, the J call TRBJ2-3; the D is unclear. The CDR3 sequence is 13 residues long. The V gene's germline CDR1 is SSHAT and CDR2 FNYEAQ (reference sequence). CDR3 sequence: CASSLSLADTQYF. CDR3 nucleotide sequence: TGTGCTAGCAGCTTATCCTTAGCAGATACGCAGTATTTT.

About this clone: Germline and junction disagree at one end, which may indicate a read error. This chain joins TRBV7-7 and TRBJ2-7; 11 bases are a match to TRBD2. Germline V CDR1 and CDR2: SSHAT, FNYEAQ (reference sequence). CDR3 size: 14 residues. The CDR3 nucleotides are TGTGCTAGCAGCTCGGGACTAGCGGACTACGAGCAGTACTTC. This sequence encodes CASSSGLADYEQYF.

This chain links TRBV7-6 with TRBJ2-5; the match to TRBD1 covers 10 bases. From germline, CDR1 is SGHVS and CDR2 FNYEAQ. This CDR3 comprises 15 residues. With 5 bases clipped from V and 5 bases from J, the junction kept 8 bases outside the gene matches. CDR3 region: CASSPGQGPGETQYF. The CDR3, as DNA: TGTGCCAGCAGCCCGGGACAGGGGCCGGGGGAGACCCAGTACTTC.

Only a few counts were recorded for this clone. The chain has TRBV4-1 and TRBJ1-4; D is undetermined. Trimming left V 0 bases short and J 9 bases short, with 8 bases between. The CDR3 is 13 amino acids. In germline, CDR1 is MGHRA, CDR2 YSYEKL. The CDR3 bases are TGCGCCAGCAGCCAAGACATTTGGAAAAAACTGTTTTTT. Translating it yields CASSQDIWKKLFF.

This CDR3 reads CASSLTGREPQHF. CDR3 bases: TGTGCCAGCAGTCTAACAGGGCGGGAGCCCCAGCATTTT. This chain uses TRBV6-6 with TRBJ1-5; possible D gene TRBD1, 6 bases. Per germline, CDR1 MNHNY and CDR2 SVGAGI (reference sequence). The CDR3 length is 13 residues. V lost 5 bases and J lost 8, with 13 bases in between.

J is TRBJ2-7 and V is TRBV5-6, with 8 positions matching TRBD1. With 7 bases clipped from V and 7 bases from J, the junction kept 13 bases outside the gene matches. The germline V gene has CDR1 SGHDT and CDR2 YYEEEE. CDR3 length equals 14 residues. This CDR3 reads CASLAYQGAEEQYF. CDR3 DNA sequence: TGTGCCAGCTTAGCTTATCAGGGGGCGGAAGAGCAGTACTTC. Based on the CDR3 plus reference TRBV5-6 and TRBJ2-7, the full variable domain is DAGVTQSPTHLIKTRGQQVTLRCSPKSGHDTVSWYQQALGQGPQFIFQYYEEEERQRGNFPDRFSGHQFPNYSSELNVNALLLGDSALYLCASLAYQGAEEQYFGPGTRLTVT.

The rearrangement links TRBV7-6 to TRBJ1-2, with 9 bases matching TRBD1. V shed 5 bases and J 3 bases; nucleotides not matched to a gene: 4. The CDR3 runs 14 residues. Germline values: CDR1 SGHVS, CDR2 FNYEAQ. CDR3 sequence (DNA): TGTGCCAGCAGCCGACAGGGGGGCGACTATGGCTACACCTTC. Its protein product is CASSRQGGDYGYTF.

Here the CDR3 DNA reads TGTGCCAGCAGCTTGGCTGGACGGGAGCAGTACTTC. It encodes CASSLAGREQYF. The V gene is TRBV5-6, the J gene TRBJ2-7, with unresolved D. The CDR3 covers 12 residues. Trimming removed 0 bases at V and 7 bases at J, with 8 bases between. Looked up from germline, CDR1 is SGHDT and CDR2 is YYEEEE. Full variable domain (outside the CDR3, taken from reference TRBV5-6 and TRBJ2-7): DAGVTQSPTHLIKTRGQQVTLRCSPKSGHDTVSWYQQALGQGPQFIFQYYEEEERQRGNFPDRFSGHQFPNYSSELNVNALLLGDSALYLCASSLAGREQYFGPGTRLTVT.

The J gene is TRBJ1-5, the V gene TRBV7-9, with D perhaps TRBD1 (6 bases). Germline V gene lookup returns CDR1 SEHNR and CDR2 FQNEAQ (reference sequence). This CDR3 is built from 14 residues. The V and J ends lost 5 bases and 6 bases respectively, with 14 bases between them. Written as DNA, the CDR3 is TGTGCCAGCAGCCAAGAAACAGGGAGTCAGCCCCAGCATTTT. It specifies CASSQETGSQPQHF.

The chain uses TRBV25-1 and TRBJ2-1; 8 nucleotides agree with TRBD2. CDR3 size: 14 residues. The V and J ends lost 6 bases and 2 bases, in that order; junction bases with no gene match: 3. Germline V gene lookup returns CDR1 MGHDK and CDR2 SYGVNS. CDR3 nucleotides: TGTGCCAGCAGCGGGACTAGAACCTACAATGAGCAGTTCTTC. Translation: CASSGTRTYNEQFF.

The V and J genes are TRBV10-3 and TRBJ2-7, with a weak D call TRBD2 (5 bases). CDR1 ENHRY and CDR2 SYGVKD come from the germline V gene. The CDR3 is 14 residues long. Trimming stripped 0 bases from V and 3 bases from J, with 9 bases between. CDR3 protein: CAISESLRDYEQYF. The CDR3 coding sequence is TGTGCCATCAGTGAGTCCTTACGGGACTACGAGCAGTACTTC.

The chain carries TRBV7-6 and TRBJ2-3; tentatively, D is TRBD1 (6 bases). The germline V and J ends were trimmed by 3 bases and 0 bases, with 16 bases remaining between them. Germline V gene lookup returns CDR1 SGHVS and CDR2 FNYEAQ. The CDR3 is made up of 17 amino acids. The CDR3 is CASSFPGDGQSTDTQYF. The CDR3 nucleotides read TGTGCCAGCAGCTTTCCCGGGGATGGACAGAGCACAGATACGCAGTATTTT.

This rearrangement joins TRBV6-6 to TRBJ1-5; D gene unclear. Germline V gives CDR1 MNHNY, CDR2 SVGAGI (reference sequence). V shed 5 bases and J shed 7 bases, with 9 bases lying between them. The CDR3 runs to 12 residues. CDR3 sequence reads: CASSAGRQPQHF. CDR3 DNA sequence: TGTGCCAGCAGTGCCGGACGGCAGCCCCAGCATTTT.

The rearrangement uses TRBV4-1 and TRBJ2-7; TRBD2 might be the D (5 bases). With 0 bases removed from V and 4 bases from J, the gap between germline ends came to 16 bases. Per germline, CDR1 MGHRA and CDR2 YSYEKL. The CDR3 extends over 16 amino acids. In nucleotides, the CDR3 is TGCGCCAGCAGCCAAGATCCGACCATTACGGGGTACGAGCAGTACTTC. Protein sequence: CASSQDPTITGYEQYF.

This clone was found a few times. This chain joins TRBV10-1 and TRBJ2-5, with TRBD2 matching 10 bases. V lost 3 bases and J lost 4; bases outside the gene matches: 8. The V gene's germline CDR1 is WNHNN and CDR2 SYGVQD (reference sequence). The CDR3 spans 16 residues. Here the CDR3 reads CASSDPASGSPETQYF. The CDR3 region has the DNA TGCGCCAGCAGTGATCCTGCTAGCGGGAGCCCAGAGACCCAGTACTTC.